Listed below are T cell receptor beta chains from one sample, sequenced in a study of Ad26.COV2.S vaccination and SARS-CoV-2 variants. Libraries were prepared by immunoSEQ multiplex PCR; TCRdb keeps only in-frame clonotypes and omits some of them. The sample has over 85,000 clones; roughly 75% are singletons. Specimen: peripheral blood, collected after recovery from COVID-19. The source of these receptors is a human donor who had recovered from COVID-19. Both conserved end residues are part of each CDR3. The D gene is left open where the match is weak. Rows give clone size only sometimes, using once, few, many, or a class for an expanded clone.

j_gene: TRBJ1-6
len: 16
d_gene: -
abundance: -
v_gene: TRBV6-1
CDR3aa: CASSGQASSYNSPLHF
CDR3nt: TGTGCCAGCAGTGGGCAGGCGAGCTCCTATAATTCACCCCTCCACTTT

j_gene: TRBJ2-7
len: 14
d_gene: -
abundance: once
v_gene: TRBV7-2
CDR3aa: CASSLYYRTYEQYF
CDR3nt: TGTGCCAGCAGCTTATACTACCGAACCTACGAGCAGTACTTC

j_gene: TRBJ1-4
len: 14
d_gene: -
abundance: once
v_gene: TRBV7-9
CDR3aa: CASSLASVDEKLFF
CDR3nt: TGTGCCAGCAGCTTAGCGTCTGTGGATGAAAAACTGTTTTTT

j_gene: TRBJ1-3
len: 14
d_gene: -
abundance: -
v_gene: TRBV5-1
CDR3aa: CASSLGTGENTIYF
CDR3nt: TGCGCCAGCAGCCTTGGCACGGGAGAAAACACCATATATTTT

j_gene: TRBJ2-6
len: 15
d_gene: -
abundance: -
v_gene: TRBV6-5
CDR3aa: CASSYEAAGANVLTF
CDR3nt: TGTGCCAGCAGTTACGAGGCAGCTGGGGCCAACGTCCTGACTTTC

j_gene: TRBJ2-2
len: 13
d_gene: -
abundance: -
v_gene: TRBV30
CDR3aa: CAWSGYSTGELFF
CDR3nt: TGTGCCTGGAGTGGGTACAGTACCGGGGAGCTGTTTTTT

j_gene: TRBJ1-2
len: 12
d_gene: -
abundance: -
v_gene: TRBV19
CDR3aa: CASTHSGYGYTF
CDR3nt: TGTGCCAGTACCCACTCCGGATATGGCTACACCTTC

j_gene: TRBJ1-5
len: 17
d_gene: -
abundance: -
v_gene: TRBV5-5
CDR3aa: CASSLARVQGGYQPQHF
CDR3nt: TGTGCCAGCAGCTTGGCACGGGTGCAAGGGGGTTATCAGCCCCAGCATTTT

j_gene: TRBJ1-6
len: 14
d_gene: -
abundance: -
v_gene: TRBV3-1/TRBV3-2
CDR3aa: CASRGGPYNSPLHF
CDR3nt: TGTGCCAGCCGCGGGGGACCTTATAATTCACCCCTCCACTTT

j_gene: TRBJ1-3
len: 14
d_gene: -
abundance: -
v_gene: TRBV7-9
CDR3aa: CASSQSSSGNTIYF
CDR3nt: TGTGCCAGCAGCCAATCAAGCTCTGGAAACACCATATATTTT

j_gene: TRBJ1-1
len: 14
d_gene: TRBD1
abundance: -
v_gene: TRBV7-3
CDR3aa: CASSYRTGDTEAFF
CDR3nt: TGTGCCAGCAGCTACCGGACAGGGGACACTGAAGCTTTCTTT

j_gene: TRBJ2-7
len: 13
d_gene: -
abundance: -
v_gene: TRBV6-2/TRBV6-3
CDR3aa: CASSYSGVYEQYF
CDR3nt: TGTGCCAGCAGTTACTCTGGGGTCTACGAGCAGTACTTC

j_gene: TRBJ1-1
len: 17
d_gene: TRBD1
abundance: -
v_gene: TRBV6-4
CDR3aa: CASTPHEGTADWTEAFF
CDR3nt: TGTGCCAGCACACCACATGAAGGGACAGCAGATTGGACTGAAGCTTTCTTT

j_gene: TRBJ2-1
len: 15
d_gene: -
abundance: -
v_gene: TRBV7-3
CDR3aa: CASSFSQSSYNEQFF
CDR3nt: TGTGCCAGCAGCTTCTCCCAGAGCTCCTACAATGAGCAGTTCTTC

j_gene: TRBJ2-1
len: 13
d_gene: -
abundance: -
v_gene: TRBV6-1
CDR3aa: CASSDGPYNEQFF
CDR3nt: TGTGCCAGCAGTGACGGCCCATACAATGAGCAGTTCTTC

j_gene: TRBJ1-2
len: 14
d_gene: TRBD1
abundance: -
v_gene: TRBV5-1
CDR3aa: CASSPVRGRDGYTF
CDR3nt: TGCGCCAGCAGCCCCGTCAGGGGGCGGGATGGCTACACCTTC

j_gene: TRBJ2-2
len: 16
d_gene: TRBD2
abundance: -
v_gene: TRBV3-1/TRBV3-2
CDR3aa: CASSPRAGGDTGELFF
CDR3nt: TGTGCCAGCAGCCCTCGGGCGGGGGGGGACACCGGGGAGCTGTTTTTT

j_gene: TRBJ1-2
len: 15
d_gene: TRBD1
abundance: -
v_gene: TRBV30
CDR3aa: CAWRLPGQNIYGYTF
CDR3nt: TGTGCCTGGAGGTTACCGGGACAGAACATCTATGGCTACACCTTC

j_gene: TRBJ1-2
len: 14
d_gene: -
abundance: once
v_gene: TRBV29-1
CDR3aa: CTFEGRDGLLGYTF
CDR3nt: TGCACCTTCGAGGGCAGGGATGGCCTCTTGGGCTACACCTTC

j_gene: TRBJ2-7
len: 13
d_gene: -
abundance: -
v_gene: TRBV27
CDR3aa: CASSLRGSYEQYF
CDR3nt: TGTGCCAGCAGTTTAAGGGGGTCCTACGAGCAGTACTTC

j_gene: TRBJ2-7
len: 14
d_gene: -
abundance: -
v_gene: TRBV18
CDR3aa: CASSPLTPPGEQYF
CDR3nt: TGTGCCAGCTCACCACTTACCCCCCCGGGGGAGCAGTACTTC

j_gene: TRBJ2-7
len: 14
d_gene: -
abundance: few
v_gene: TRBV19
CDR3aa: CASSIGAGTYEQYF
CDR3nt: TGTGCCAGTAGTATAGGGGCAGGGACCTACGAGCAGTACTTC

j_gene: TRBJ2-1
len: 17
d_gene: TRBD2
abundance: -
v_gene: TRBV6-1
CDR3aa: CASSEESGGAVYNEQFF
CDR3nt: TGTGCCAGCAGTGAAGAATCCGGGGGGGCCGTCTACAATGAGCAGTTCTTC